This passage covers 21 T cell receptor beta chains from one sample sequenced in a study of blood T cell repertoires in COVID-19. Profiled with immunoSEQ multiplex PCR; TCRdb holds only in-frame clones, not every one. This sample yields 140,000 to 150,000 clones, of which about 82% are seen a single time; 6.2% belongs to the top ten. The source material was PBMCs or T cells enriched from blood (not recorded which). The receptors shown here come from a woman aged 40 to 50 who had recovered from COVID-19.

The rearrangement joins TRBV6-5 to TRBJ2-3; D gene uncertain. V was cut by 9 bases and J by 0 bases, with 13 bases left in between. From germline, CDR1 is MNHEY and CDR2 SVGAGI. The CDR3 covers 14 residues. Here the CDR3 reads CASDSGSSTDTQYF. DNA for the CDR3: TGTGCCAGTGATTCCGGGTCTAGCACAGATACGCAGTATTTT.

The CDR3 DNA sequence: TGTGCCAGCAGCTTAGAAGGTCCGACACCCTCCGCCGAGCAGTACTTC. Translated: CASSLEGPTPSAEQYF. The gene calls are TRBV11-2 and TRBJ2-7; no clear D. The CDR3 runs to 16 residues. Germline CDR1 reads SGHAT; CDR2 reads FQNNGV. With 0 bases removed from V and 6 bases from J, the gap between germline ends came to 18 bases.

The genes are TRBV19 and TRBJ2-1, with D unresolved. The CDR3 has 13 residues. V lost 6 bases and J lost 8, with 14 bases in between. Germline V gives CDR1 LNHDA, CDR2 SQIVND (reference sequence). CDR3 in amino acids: CASRDPSADEQFF. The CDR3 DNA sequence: TGTGCCAGTAGAGACCCCTCTGCGGATGAGCAGTTCTTC.

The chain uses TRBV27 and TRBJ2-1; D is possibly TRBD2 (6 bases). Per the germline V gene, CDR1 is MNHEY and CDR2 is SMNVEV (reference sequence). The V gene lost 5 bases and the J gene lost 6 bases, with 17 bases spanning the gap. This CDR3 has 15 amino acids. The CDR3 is CASSITGLPPNEQFF. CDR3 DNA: TGTGCCAGCAGTATAACGGGACTCCCCCCCAATGAGCAGTTCTTC.

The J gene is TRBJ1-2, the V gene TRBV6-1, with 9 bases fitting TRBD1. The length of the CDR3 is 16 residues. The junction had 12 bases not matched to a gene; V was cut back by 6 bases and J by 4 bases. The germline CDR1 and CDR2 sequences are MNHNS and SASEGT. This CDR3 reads CASREPGTGLLYGYTF. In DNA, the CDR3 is TGTGCCAGCAGAGAACCCGGGACAGGGCTTCTCTATGGCTACACCTTC.

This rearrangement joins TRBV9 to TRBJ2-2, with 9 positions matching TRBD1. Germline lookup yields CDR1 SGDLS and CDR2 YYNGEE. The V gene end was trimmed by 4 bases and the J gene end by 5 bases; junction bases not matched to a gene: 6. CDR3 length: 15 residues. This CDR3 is CASSPTGQGTGELFF. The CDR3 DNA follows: TGTGCCAGCAGCCCAACGGGACAGGGAACCGGGGAGCTGTTTTTT.

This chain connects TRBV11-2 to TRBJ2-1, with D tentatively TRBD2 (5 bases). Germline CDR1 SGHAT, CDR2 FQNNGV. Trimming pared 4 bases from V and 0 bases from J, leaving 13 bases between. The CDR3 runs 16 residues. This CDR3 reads CASSSSGGDSYNEQFF. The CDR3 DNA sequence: TGTGCCAGCAGCTCGAGCGGTGGAGACTCCTACAATGAGCAGTTCTTC.

CDR3 region: CASSSSQAEAFF. Written as DNA, the CDR3 is TGTGCCAGCAGCTCTAGCCAGGCTGAAGCTTTCTTT. This rearrangement joins TRBV11-2 to TRBJ1-1, with no clear D. CDR3 length: 12 residues. V lost 4 bases to trimming and J lost 6 bases, with 9 bases between them. Germline loops: CDR1 SGHAT, CDR2 FQNNGV.

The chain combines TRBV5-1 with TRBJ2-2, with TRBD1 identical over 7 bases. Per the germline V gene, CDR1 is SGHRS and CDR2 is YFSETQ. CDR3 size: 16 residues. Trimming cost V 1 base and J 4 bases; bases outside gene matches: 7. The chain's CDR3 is CASSLSQGTLTGELFF. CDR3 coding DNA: TGCGCCAGCAGCTTGTCACAGGGGACCCTCACCGGGGAGCTGTTTTTT.

In DNA, the CDR3 is TGTGCCAGCAGTGAAGAACAGGGAGTACCCGGGGGCTACACCTTC. Its protein product is CASSEEQGVPGGYTF. The chain has TRBV2 and TRBJ1-2; D may be TRBD1 (6 bases). V shed 1 base and J shed 8 bases, with 17 bases lying between them. The germline V gene has CDR1 SNHLY and CDR2 FYNNEI. The CDR3 is 15 residues long. The complete variable domain, with remaining parts taken from reference TRBV2 and TRBJ1-2, reads EPEVTQTPSHQVTQMGQEVILRCVPISNHLYFYWYRQILGQKVEFLVSFYNNEISEKSEIFDDQFSVERPDGSNFTLKIRSTKLEDSAMYFCASSEEQGVPGGYTFGSGTRLTVV.

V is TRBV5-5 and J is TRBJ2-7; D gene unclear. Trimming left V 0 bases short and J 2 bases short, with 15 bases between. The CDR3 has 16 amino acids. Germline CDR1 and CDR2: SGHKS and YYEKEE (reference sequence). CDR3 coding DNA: TGTGCCAGCAGCTTGGCCCCATCCAAAACAACCTACGAGCAGTACTTC. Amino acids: CASSLAPSKTTYEQYF.

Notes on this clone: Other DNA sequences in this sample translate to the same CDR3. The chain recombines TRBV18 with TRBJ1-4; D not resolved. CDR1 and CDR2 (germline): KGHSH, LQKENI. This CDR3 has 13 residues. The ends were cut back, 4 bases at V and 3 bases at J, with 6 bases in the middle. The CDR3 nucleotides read TGTGCCAGCTCACAGGGAGCTAATGAAAAACTGTTTTTT. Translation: CASSQGANEKLFF.

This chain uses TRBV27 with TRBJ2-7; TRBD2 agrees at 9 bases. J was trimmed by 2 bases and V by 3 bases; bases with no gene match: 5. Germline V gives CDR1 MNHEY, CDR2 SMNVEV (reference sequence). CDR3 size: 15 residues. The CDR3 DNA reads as TGTGCCAGCAGTTTCGGATTAGCGGGAGCCTACGAGCAGTACTTC. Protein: CASSFGLAGAYEQYF.

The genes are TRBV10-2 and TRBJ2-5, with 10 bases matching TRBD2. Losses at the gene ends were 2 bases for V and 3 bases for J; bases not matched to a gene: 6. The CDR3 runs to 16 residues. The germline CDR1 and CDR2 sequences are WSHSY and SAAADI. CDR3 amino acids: CASSEGQRGGKETQYF. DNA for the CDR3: TGCGCCAGCAGTGAGGGGCAGCGGGGGGGAAAAGAGACCCAGTACTTC.

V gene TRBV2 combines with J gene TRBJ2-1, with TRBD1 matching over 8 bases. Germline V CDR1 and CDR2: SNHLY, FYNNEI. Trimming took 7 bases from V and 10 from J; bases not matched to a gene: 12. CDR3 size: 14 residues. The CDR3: CASKISQGAKEQFF. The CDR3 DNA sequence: TGTGCCAGCAAGATCTCCCAGGGGGCTAAGGAGCAGTTCTTC.

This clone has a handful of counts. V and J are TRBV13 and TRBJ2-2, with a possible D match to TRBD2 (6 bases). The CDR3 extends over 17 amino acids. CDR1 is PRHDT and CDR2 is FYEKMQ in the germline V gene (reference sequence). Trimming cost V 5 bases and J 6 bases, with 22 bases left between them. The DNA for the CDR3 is TGTGCCAGCAGCCCGGCTGCGGGGCGTGCACCGTCCGGGGAGCTGTTTTTT. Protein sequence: CASSPAAGRAPSGELFF.

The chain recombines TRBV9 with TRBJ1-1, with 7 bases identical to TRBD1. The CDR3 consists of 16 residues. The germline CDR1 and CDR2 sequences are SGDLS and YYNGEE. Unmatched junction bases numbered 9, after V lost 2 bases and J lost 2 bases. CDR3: CASSVVGTGANTEAFF. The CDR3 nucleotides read TGTGCCAGCAGCGTGGTCGGTACAGGGGCTAACACTGAAGCTTTCTTT.

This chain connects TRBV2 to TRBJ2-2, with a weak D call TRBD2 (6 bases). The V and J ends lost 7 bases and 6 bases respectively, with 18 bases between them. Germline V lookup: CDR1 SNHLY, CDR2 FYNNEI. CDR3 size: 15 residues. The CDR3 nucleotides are TGTGCCAGCATACGGCTAGACGGGGGTGCCGGGGAGCTGTTTTTT. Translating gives CASIRLDGGAGELFF.

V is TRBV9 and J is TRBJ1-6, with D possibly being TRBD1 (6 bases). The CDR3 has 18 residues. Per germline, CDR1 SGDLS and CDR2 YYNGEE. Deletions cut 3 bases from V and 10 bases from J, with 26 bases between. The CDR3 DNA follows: TGTGCCAGCAGCGATGCGACGGTGTGGGGGCCCAGGGAGTCACCCCTCCACTTT. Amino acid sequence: CASSDATVWGPRESPLHF.

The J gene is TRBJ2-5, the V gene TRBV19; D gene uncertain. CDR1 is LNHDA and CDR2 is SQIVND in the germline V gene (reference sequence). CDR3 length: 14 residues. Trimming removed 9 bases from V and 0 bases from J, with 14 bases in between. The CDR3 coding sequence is TGTGCCAGCCGGTCCCAACCGAACCAAGAGACCCAGTACTTC. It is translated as CASRSQPNQETQYF.

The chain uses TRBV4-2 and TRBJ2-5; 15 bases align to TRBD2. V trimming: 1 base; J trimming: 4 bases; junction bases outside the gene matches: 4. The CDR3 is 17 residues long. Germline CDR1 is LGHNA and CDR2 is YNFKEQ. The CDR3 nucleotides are TGTGCCAGCAGCCAAGGGACTAGCGGGGGGGCACTAGAGACCCAGTACTTC. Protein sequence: CASSQGTSGGALETQYF.